The rows below give T cell receptor beta chains drawn from one sample of a study of response to subunit inactivated influenza vaccine. TCRdb re-derived calls from the RT-PCR reads in MiXCR, one entry per CDR3 protein. The sample lists about 650,000 distinct CDR3 sequences; around a sixth were seen once. Sequencing used PBMCs from blood, obtained approximately 12 days after vaccination. The receptors originated from a man aged 45-60 years who received an inactivated influenza vaccine. The conserved cysteine and the conserved F or W are not part of the CDR3 here. Clone size is shown for a subset of rows, as once, few, many or a class of expanded clone.

V | size | CDR3
TRBV5-1 | many | ASSRTSYEQY
TRBV5-1 | . | ASSPYPPRDRVGTQY
TRBV6-1 | . | ASGDVGSTDTQY
TRBV12-3/TRBV12-4 | many | ASRGSTGVAGELF
TRBV10-3 | . | AISVSAGAGYT
TRBV5-6 | few | ASSLAVREEYGELF
TRBV20-1 | . | SARDLDRGVSEAF
TRBV7-2 | . | ASRARGSRYEQY
TRBV5-1 | few | ASSFDRNYNEQF
TRBV29-1 | few | SATKGLANTGELF
TRBV7-6 | . | ASSLGQGQSEQY
TRBV7-2 | . | ASSPVQTGYNEQF
TRBV24-1 | few | ATSDLLTGPGADTQY
TRBV6-2/TRBV6-3 | . | ASSPWTSGAHNEQF
TRBV9 | few | ASSAGTVNYEQY
TRBV28 | few | ASSFRPGKNSPLH
TRBV24-1 | few | ATSDAGTGLRTDTQY
TRBV14 | . | ASRDSETSYEQY
TRBV4-1 | few | ASSQTKAYEQY
TRBV20-1 | few | SARDIQEGRVKY
TRBV6-1 | . | ASSEAWTGLSSYNEQF
TRBV7-2 | few | ASSLGPWGSGELF
TRBV6-5 | . | ASSYAAGGNYEQY
TRBV7-2 | many | ASSPRGGETQY
TRBV2 | . | ASKQRAQLGEQY
TRBV20-1 | few | SARLLLGPTQETQY
TRBV24-1 | many | ATSVGWEDQETQY
TRBV20-1 | few | SGSRQGSQPQH
TRBV6-2/TRBV6-3 | few | ASRLPGQGATEAF
TRBV6-2/TRBV6-3 | . | ASSGQFYNEQF
TRBV5-1 | few | ASSSRDPMEETQY
TRBV20-1 | few | SASRGTPNEQF
TRBV12-3/TRBV12-4 | . | ASSLGPAGGTYEQY
TRBV11-2 | few | ASSLDSSGGSGKTQY
TRBV12-3/TRBV12-4 | many | ASSLRGNQPQH
TRBV3-1 | . | ASSALGQNTEAF
TRBV12-3/TRBV12-4 | many | ASSTTGGNQPQH
TRBV5-1 | few | ASSPGGHFFSYEQY
TRBV6-1 | few | AVRDSGPYNEQF
TRBV11-1 | . | ASSLAQARPYEQY
TRBV9 | . | ASSKRGGHEQY
TRBV27 | few | ASSPYTSGRTREY
TRBV18 | . | ASSPNTPGDSPLH
TRBV27 | . | ASSLASGKNIQY
TRBV3-1 | . | ASSVQGSYGYT
TRBV6-2/TRBV6-3 | . | ASSSPEGYNQPQH
TRBV3-1 | . | ASSQGGSGYT
TRBV3-1 | . | ASSQESAGNEQF
TRBV27 | . | ASGQRGTTYAEQF
TRBV29-1 | few | SVVEGTETQY
TRBV10-1 | few | ASSEAPGSQPQH
TRBV7-9 | . | ASSYLGLGTDTQY
TRBV5-1 | . | ASSPTGGDLYEQY
TRBV6-5 | few | ASKGGADTQY